The 20 T cell receptor beta chains below were found in one sample sequenced in a study of blood T cell repertoires in COVID-19. The protocol was immunoSEQ multiplex PCR, while the TCRdb copy is restricted to in-frame clones and leaves out a portion. The sample gives some 58,000 clones, about 92% of which show up once; 4.6% is in the top ten. The sequenced sample was peripheral blood. The origin of the receptors is a man between 50 and 59 years old with active COVID-19.

The rearrangement links TRBV5-6 to TRBJ2-5; 9 nucleotides line up with TRBD2. The V segment lost 4 bases and the J segment 4 bases; nucleotides outside the gene matches: 17. Germline V gene data show CDR1 as SGHDT and CDR2 as YYEEEE. This CDR3 contains 18 residues. CDR3 region: CASSPRGLAGEQLETQYF. Written as DNA, the CDR3 is TGTGCCAGCAGCCCAAGAGGGTTAGCGGGGGAGCAGTTAGAGACCCAGTACTTC.

The CDR3 reads CASSGDRLFF. In DNA, the CDR3 is TGTGCCAGCAGCGGGGACAGGCTGTTCTTC. This sequence joins TRBV2 and TRBJ2-1; 8 positions match TRBD1. J was trimmed by 15 bases and V by 6 bases; bases with no gene match: 4. This CDR3 spans 10 amino acids. In germline, CDR1 is SNHLY, CDR2 FYNNEI.

The chain carries TRBV12-3 or TRBV12-4 and TRBJ2-1, with D possibly TRBD2 on 5 matching bases. The V and J ends lost 6 bases and 7 bases respectively, with 13 bases between them. The CDR3 consists of 13 residues. In DNA, the CDR3 is TGTGCCAGCAGAGCCCCCCGGGGAAATGAGCAGTTCTTC. Translated, it gives CASRAPRGNEQFF.

The chain uses TRBV10-3 and TRBJ2-1; 9 bases are a match to TRBD1. Unmatched junction bases numbered 3, after V lost 0 bases and J lost 9 bases. CDR3 size: 14 residues. Per germline, CDR1 ENHRY and CDR2 SYGVKD. The CDR3 loop is CAISESRQGGEQFF. The CDR3 DNA reads TGTGCCATCAGTGAGTCGAGACAGGGGGGTGAGCAGTTCTTC.

The V call is TRBV25-1, the J call TRBJ2-5; 9 bases are shared with TRBD2. The CDR3 runs 14 residues. J was trimmed by 7 bases and V by 5 bases; bases with no gene match: 8. Germline CDR1 reads MGHDK; CDR2 reads SYGVNS. CDR3 amino acids: CASSPGTSLSTQYF. CDR3 coding DNA: TGTGCCAGCAGTCCCGGGACTAGCTTGTCGACCCAGTACTTC.

The chain has TRBV9 and TRBJ1-1, with D tentatively TRBD1 (5 bases). V dropped 0 bases and J dropped 12 bases, with 18 bases sitting between them. CDR3 size: 14 residues. Germline-derived CDR1 and CDR2 are SGDLS and YYNGEE. CDR3 loop: CASSVGDSPPWSFF. CDR3 in DNA: TGTGCCAGCAGCGTAGGGGACTCTCCCCCTTGGTCTTTCTTT.

The chain is built from TRBV19 and TRBJ2-7, with 7 bases aligning to TRBD1. The CDR3 is 16 residues long. V trimming: 4 bases; J trimming: 3 bases; junction bases outside the gene matches: 12. CDR1 and CDR2 from the germline V gene are LNHDA and SQIVND (reference sequence). The CDR3 spells CASSTQPGQRYYEQYF. CDR3 DNA: TGTGCCAGTAGTACCCAACCGGGACAGCGATACTACGAGCAGTACTTC.

The rearrangement joins TRBV7-2 to TRBJ2-5, with TRBD2 matching over 8 bases. V gave up 3 bases and J gave up 3 bases; unmatched junction bases: 9. CDR1 is SGHTA, CDR2 FQGNSA, per germline. The CDR3 runs 16 residues. CDR3 coding DNA: TGTGCCAGCAGCTTTCGTGGCGGCGGGGGGAAAGAGACCCAGTACTTC. Its protein is CASSFRGGGGKETQYF.

This chain links TRBV28 with TRBJ2-7; TRBD1 agrees at 9 bases. The germline V gene encodes CDR1 MDHEN and CDR2 SYDVKM. The CDR3 is 14 amino acids. With 6 bases clipped from V and 2 bases from J, the junction kept 5 bases outside the gene matches. The CDR3 nucleotides are TGTGCCAGCAGGGACAGGGGTGCTGCCTACGAGCAGTACTTC. Translation: CASRDRGAAYEQYF.

The CDR3 spells CASSSDSWEYQPQHF. DNA of the CDR3: TGTGCCAGCAGCTCTGACAGCTGGGAATATCAGCCCCAGCATTTT. The chain has TRBV7-9 and TRBJ1-5, with TRBD1 as a possible D gene (5 bases). This CDR3 has 15 residues. The V end was cut by 4 bases, the J end by 5 bases, with 15 bases between. Germline assignment: CDR1 SEHNR and CDR2 FQNEAQ (reference sequence).

This chain connects TRBV7-3 to TRBJ2-3, with D hard to call. Germline values: CDR1 SGHTA, CDR2 FQGTGA. The CDR3 is made up of 14 amino acids. The V end was cut by 5 bases, the J end by 6 bases, with 15 bases between. In DNA form, the CDR3 reads TGTGCCAGCAGCCAGTGGTCTGGTCAGGATACGCAGTATTTT. It is translated as CASSQWSGQDTQYF. Looking up the rest from reference TRBV7-3 and TRBJ2-3 gives the full variable domain: GAGVSQTPSNKVTEKGKYVELRCDPISGHTALYWYRQSLGQGPEFLIYFQGTGAADDSGLPNDRFFAVRPEGSVSTLKIQRTERGDSAVYLCASSQWSGQDTQYFGPGTRLTVL.

The chain is built from TRBV2 and TRBJ2-5; TRBD2 agrees at 8 bases. CDR3 size: 14 residues. Germline values: CDR1 SNHLY, CDR2 FYNNEI. Trimming removed 8 bases from V and 5 bases from J; junction bases left unmatched: 10. CDR3 in DNA: TGTGCCAGCGGACTATTAGCGGGGATGGAGACCCAGTACTTC. It is translated as CASGLLAGMETQYF.

V and J are TRBV21-1 and TRBJ2-5; the D call TRBD1 from the table was never checked on the DNA. TRBV21-1 is a pseudogene segment. The CDR3 consists of 18 residues. This CDR3 is CASSKNSAGANQKETQYF. The CDR3 DNA is TGTGCCAGCAGCAAAAATTCGGCAGGGGCGAACCAGAAAGAGACCCAGTACTTC.

On this clone itself: At the DNA level, this CDR3 is encoded by other sequences in the same sample as well. The V and J genes are TRBV4-3 and TRBJ2-7, with unresolved D. The CDR3 has 13 amino acids. Trimming cost V 2 bases and J 3 bases, with 8 bases left between them. Germline V CDR1 and CDR2: LGHNA, YSLEER. The CDR3 region is CASSQNTGYEQYF. As DNA, the CDR3 is TGCGCCAGCAGCCAAAATACGGGCTACGAGCAGTACTTC.

The chain recombines TRBV4-1 with TRBJ2-5, with D unclear. The ends were cut back, 4 bases at V and 1 base at J, with 7 bases in the middle. Germline V CDR1 and CDR2: MGHRA, YSYEKL. The CDR3 sequence is 13 residues long. This CDR3 is CASSLSIQETQYF. The CDR3 bases are TGCGCCAGCAGCCTTAGTATCCAAGAGACCCAGTACTTC.

The chain uses TRBV10-2 and TRBJ2-7, with D perhaps matching TRBD2 (6 bases). The V gene's germline CDR1 is WSHSY and CDR2 SAAADI. V lost 6 bases, J lost 3 bases, and 12 bases lay in between. CDR3 length equals 13 residues. This CDR3 reads CASSRELHYEQYF. The CDR3, as DNA: TGCGCCAGCAGCCGGGAGCTCCACTACGAGCAGTACTTC.

This rearrangement joins TRBV15 to TRBJ2-1, with D possibly matching TRBD2 (5 bases). The V end was cut by 7 bases, the J end by 5 bases, with 12 bases between. The CDR3 loop spans 13 amino acids. Per germline, CDR1 LNHNV and CDR2 YYDKDF (reference sequence). CDR3 sequence (DNA): TGTGCCACCAAAGCGGATGTCCACAATGAGCAGTTCTTC. Its translation: CATKADVHNEQFF.

The rearrangement joins TRBV19 to TRBJ1-5; D unresolved. Trimming took off 3 bases at V and 5 bases at J, with 14 bases between the two ends. Germline V gene lookup returns CDR1 LNHDA and CDR2 SQIVND (reference sequence). The CDR3 has 15 residues. This CDR3 reads CASSMGFAGYQPQHF. In DNA, the CDR3 is TGTGCCAGTAGTATGGGGTTTGCGGGTTATCAGCCCCAGCATTTT.

This clone was observed a single time. The chain has TRBV5-1 and TRBJ1-2; 11 bases are a match to TRBD1. The CDR3 covers 15 residues. The V segment lost 3 bases and the J segment 2 bases; nucleotides outside the gene matches: 3. The V gene's germline CDR1 is SGHRS and CDR2 YFSETQ. CDR3 region: CASSSRDRGNYGYTF. The DNA for the CDR3 is TGCGCCAGCAGCTCTAGGGACAGGGGGAACTATGGCTACACCTTC. The variable domain in full, completed from reference TRBV5-1 and TRBJ1-2, reads KAGVTQTPRYLIKTRGQQVTLSCSPISGHRSVSWYQQTPGQGLQFLFEYFSETQRNKGNFPGRFSGRQFSNSRSEMNVSTLELGDSALYLCASSSRDRGNYGYTFGSGTRLTVV.

The CDR3 DNA follows: TGTGCCAGCAGTTCAGGGGTTTTCCTCGGGGAGCAGTACTTC. Its translation: CASSSGVFLGEQYF. The chain joins TRBV27 to TRBJ2-7; perhaps TRBD1 as D (6 bases). CDR1 and CDR2 (germline): MNHEY, SMNVEV (reference sequence). V dropped 4 bases and J dropped 7 bases, with 17 bases sitting between them. There are 14 residues in the CDR3.